The rows below give T cell receptor beta chains drawn from one sample of a study of blood T cell repertoires in COVID-19. Profiling relied on immunoSEQ multiplex PCR, and the TCRdb table lists in-frame clones only, not all of them. The sample includes around 35,000 clones, 90% seen only once; the top ten take approximately 12%. Material for sequencing was peripheral blood. The receptors originated from a human donor in a cohort sampled during active COVID-19. The CDR3 runs from the conserved cysteine through the conserved F or W. D genes are given only for firm matches. Some rows have no size entry. The others give once, few or many, or a class for an expanded clone.

TGCAGCGTTGAAGAAGGGAGCGGGAAAATACTAACCGGGGAGCTGTTTTTT,CSVEEGSGKILTGELFF,TRBJ2-2,TRBV29-1,TRBD2,-
TGTGCCAGCAGCCGCGGCGACCCCGGCCTCACAGATACGCAGTATTTT,CASSRGDPGLTDTQYF,TRBJ2-3,TRBV4-2,-,-
TGTGCCAGCAGCTTAGGCGGGACTACTAGCGGTTACGAGCAGTACTTC,CASSLGGTTSGYEQYF,TRBJ2-7,TRBV7-8,TRBD2,-
TGTGCCAGCAGTCCCAAACTAGCGGGGCTCTACAATGAGCAGTTCTTC,CASSPKLAGLYNEQFF,TRBJ2-1,TRBV27,TRBD2,-
TGTGCCAGCAGTGAAGCGTGGCACATGAACACTGAAGCTTTCTTT,CASSEAWHMNTEAFF,TRBJ1-1,TRBV2,-,-
TGTGCCACCAGGGGGGGAGTGATGAACACTGAAGCTTTCTTT,CATRGGVMNTEAFF,TRBJ1-1,TRBV24-1,-,-
TGTGCCAGCAGTCTTCGCCAGGGGGCGGCCTTCTATGGCTACACCTTC,CASSLRQGAAFYGYTF,TRBJ1-2,TRBV27,TRBD1,once
TGCGCCAGCAGCCAAGCCGTACAGGGGAACTATGGCTACACCTTC,CASSQAVQGNYGYTF,TRBJ1-2,TRBV4-1,TRBD1,-
TGCGCCAGCAGCCAAGAGGGCCTAGCTTTTGACACCGGGGAGCTGTTTTTT,CASSQEGLAFDTGELFF,TRBJ2-2,TRBV4-1,-,few
TGTGCCAGCAGAGACATCTTTGGGAGGAGCTCTGGAAACACCATATATTTT,CASRDIFGRSSGNTIYF,TRBJ1-3,TRBV2,-,-
TGTGCCAGCTCACCACTTCTTCGAGCGCCGACCGGGGGAGATACGCAGTATTTT,CASSPLLRAPTGGDTQYF,TRBJ2-3,TRBV18,-,-
TGTGCCAGCAGTTTAATGACAGGGAGCCCCTACGAGCAGTACTTC,CASSLMTGSPYEQYF,TRBJ2-7,TRBV27,TRBD1,few
TGCGCCAGCAGCCCCGGACAGGGGGCCCAGCCCCAGCATTTT,CASSPGQGAQPQHF,TRBJ1-5,TRBV5-1,TRBD1,-
TGTGCCAGCAGCTCCCGAGGGGGCAGGACGGGAAATACCATATATTTT,CASSSRGGRTGNTIYF,TRBJ1-3,TRBV7-2,TRBD1,-
TGTGCCAGCAGTTTACTAGAACAGGGACAGAACACTGAAGCTTTCTTT,CASSLLEQGQNTEAFF,TRBJ1-1,TRBV27,-,-
TGTGCCAGCAGCCCGGGACAGGGTGATGGCTACACCTTC,CASSPGQGDGYTF,TRBJ1-2,TRBV9,TRBD1,-
TGCGCCAGCAGCCAAGATGGGGCTAGCAATCAGCCCCAGCATTTT,CASSQDGASNQPQHF,TRBJ1-5,TRBV4-3,-,-
TGTGCCAGCAGCTCCTCGACTAGCGGGATGGGGGAGCTGTTTTTT,CASSSSTSGMGELFF,TRBJ2-2,TRBV2,TRBD2,-
TGTGCCATCAGGGAGACAGGTGCCCCCCTTGGTTTACAAGAGACCCAGTACTTC,CAIRETGAPLGLQETQYF,TRBJ2-5,TRBV10-3,-,-
TGTGCCAGCAGACACTCCACGGGATATTCACCCCTCCACTTT,CASRHSTGYSPLHF,TRBJ1-6,TRBV28,-,once
TGTGCCAGCAGTGAGATTGGAGACACCGGGGAGCTGTTTTTT,CASSEIGDTGELFF,TRBJ2-2,TRBV6-4,-,-
TGTGCCAGCAGCCGTCTAGCGGGAGACTACAATGAGCAGTTCTTC,CASSRLAGDYNEQFF,TRBJ2-1,TRBV21-1,-,-
TGTGCCAGCAGTTACTCGGTCGCGGGAGTCTACAATGAGCAGTTCTTC,CASSYSVAGVYNEQFF,TRBJ2-1,TRBV6-5,TRBD2,-
TGTGCCAGTAGAGAACAGGGGCGGAACTATGGCTACACCTTC,CASREQGRNYGYTF,TRBJ1-2,TRBV19,TRBD1,-
TGTGCCAGTATTGCCGGGACAGGGTACTTCTCTGGAAACACCATATATTTT,CASIAGTGYFSGNTIYF,TRBJ1-3,TRBV19,TRBD1,-
TGTGCCAGCAGTTTAAGGGGGACCCTCTCTGGGGCCAACGTCCTGACTTTC,CASSLRGTLSGANVLTF,TRBJ2-6,TRBV28,-,-
TGCAGCGTTGAAGTAGGGGCAGGAGATACGCAGTATTTT,CSVEVGAGDTQYF,TRBJ2-3,TRBV29-1,-,-
TGTGCCAGCAGCCGGGACAGGGCCTATGGCTACACCTTC,CASSRDRAYGYTF,TRBJ1-2,TRBV6-5,TRBD1,once
TGCAGCGTTGGGACTAGTTACTACGAGCAGTACTTC,CSVGTSYYEQYF,TRBJ2-7,TRBV29-1,TRBD2,-
TGTGCCAGCAGCCCTGGACAGGGTCGGAACTATGGCTACACCTTC,CASSPGQGRNYGYTF,TRBJ1-2,TRBV7-6,TRBD1,-
TGTGCCAGCAGCTTACAGGGCTCTGGAAACACCATATATTTT,CASSLQGSGNTIYF,TRBJ1-3,TRBV7-2,-,-
TGTGCCAGCAGTACGACAGGAGGTATAGCTTTCTTT,CASSTTGGIAFF,TRBJ1-1,TRBV27,-,once
TGTGCCAGCAGCGCGGGGGGGGCTGGCCCCTACGAGCAGTACTTC,CASSAGGAGPYEQYF,TRBJ2-7,TRBV9,TRBD2,once
TGTGCCAGCAGTTTTTTCTCAGGCGGGGACAGCAACACCGGGGAGCTGTTTTTT,CASSFFSGGDSNTGELFF,TRBJ2-2,TRBV27,-,-
TGTGCCAGCAGTATACACCCATCCACAGATACGCAGTATTTT,CASSIHPSTDTQYF,TRBJ2-3,TRBV27,-,-
TGTGCCAGCAGTTTGGGAGGCAACTATGGCTACACCTTC,CASSLGGNYGYTF,TRBJ1-2,TRBV27,-,-
TGCGCCAGCAGCCAACTCGCCGGGACAGGTTCCTACGAGCAGTACTTC,CASSQLAGTGSYEQYF,TRBJ2-7,TRBV4-1,TRBD1,-
TGTGCCAGCAGCTTAGGGGACAGGGTGAACACTGAAGCTTTCTTT,CASSLGDRVNTEAFF,TRBJ1-1,TRBV7-9,TRBD1,-
TGTGCCACCAGTGATCAGGCTAGCGGGAGGGGTGGTGAGCAGTTCTTC,CATSDQASGRGGEQFF,TRBJ2-1,TRBV24-1,TRBD2,-
TGTGCCAGCAGCTATATAGCGGGAGGAGGGTACAATGAGCAGTTCTTC,CASSYIAGGGYNEQFF,TRBJ2-1,TRBV11-2,TRBD2,few
TGTGAACACCCCCCCGGACAGGGGGCCTACGAGCAGTACTTC,CEHPPGQGAYEQYF,TRBJ2-7,TRBV15,TRBD1,-
TGTGCCACCAGCAGAGATTATAGCAATCAGCCCCAGCATTTT,CATSRDYSNQPQHF,TRBJ1-5,TRBV15,-,-
TGTGCCAGCAGCTCGAAAAAGGGGTCCACTGGCTACACCTTC,CASSSKKGSTGYTF,TRBJ1-2,TRBV5-4,-,-
TGTGCCTGGAGTGTAGGAGGGATCTCTGGAAACACCATATATTTT,CAWSVGGISGNTIYF,TRBJ1-3,TRBV30,-,-
TGTGCCAGCAGCCAAGGACAGGGTGGAGAAAAACTGTTTTTT,CASSQGQGGEKLFF,TRBJ1-4,TRBV4-2,TRBD1,-
TGTGCCACCGAGCCAATGGGCGGAGGGTCTGAAAAACTGTTTTTT,CATEPMGGGSEKLFF,TRBJ1-4,TRBV19,-,medium-sized
TGTGCCTGGAGGCCAGGGGGCAGATGGACAGATACGCAGTATTTT,CAWRPGGRWTDTQYF,TRBJ2-3,TRBV30,TRBD1,-
TGTGCCAGCAGCTTAGGAGGGAACTATGGCTACACCTTC,CASSLGGNYGYTF,TRBJ1-2,TRBV7-3,-,-
TGTGCCAGCAGCGCCCGGACAGGGAGTAGGGCTGAAGCTTTCTTT,CASSARTGSRAEAFF,TRBJ1-1,TRBV11-1,TRBD1,-
TGTGCCACAACAGGGGGCGTCGACACTGAAGCTTTCTTT,CATTGGVDTEAFF,TRBJ1-1,TRBV24-1,TRBD1,-
TGTGCCAGCAGCCTACCCAGGGGAGAGAACTATGGCTACACCTTC,CASSLPRGENYGYTF,TRBJ1-2,TRBV5-4,-,-
TGTGCCAGCAGACCCCCGACTAGCATGAAGACCCAGTACTTC,CASRPPTSMKTQYF,TRBJ2-5,TRBV28,TRBD2,-
TGTGCCTGGTTGAAGCAGGTGTCCTACGAGCAGTACTTC,CAWLKQVSYEQYF,TRBJ2-7,TRBV30,-,-
TGTGCCAGTAGTGTAGTACCGGGACCTAGCGCCGGGCAGTACTTC,CASSVVPGPSAGQYF,TRBJ2-7,TRBV19,-,-